The subject of this entry is one T cell receptor (beta chain). This specimen belongs to a study of cytomegalovirus exposure and HLA in healthy donors. The primer mix had 60 Vbeta and 13 Jbeta primers. Using immunoSEQ multiplex PCR, the repertoire was profiled, and TCRdb retains in-frame clones only, with some absent. Among approximately 74,000 clones, 70% to 85% were seen once, and the ten largest hold about 7%. The CDR3 is 20 residues long. V was clipped by 5 bases and J by 0 bases, with 26 bases between them. CDR1 is MDHEN and CDR2 is SYDVKM in the germline V gene. The sequence came from a woman between 35 and 50 years old in good health and CMV-seronegative. The specimen was PBMCs. V usage is TRBV28 and J usage is TRBJ1-3; maybe TRBD1 (5 bases). Here the CDR3 reads CASSRHSVREGTSSGNTIYF. CDR3 nucleotides: TGTGCCAGCAGTCGCCACAGCGTTCGGGAGGGGACGAGCTCTGGAAACACCATATATTTT.